The 2 T cell receptor beta chains in this list originate from one sample, sequenced in a study of blood T cell repertoires in COVID-19. The method was immunoSEQ multiplex PCR; TCRdb's version includes in-frame clones alone and lacks a portion of them. The repertoire holds 150,000 to 200,000 clones, with 80% as singletons. Sequenced input: peripheral blood. These receptors were taken from a man aged 55-75 years with acute or convalescent COVID-19.

This clone was seen just once. The chain carries TRBV5-1 and TRBJ2-2; 13 nucleotides line up with TRBD2. Germline trimming cut 1 base from V and 5 bases from J; bases unmatched to any gene: 5. This CDR3 spans 17 amino acids. The germline gives CDR1 SGHRS, CDR2 YFSETQ. CDR3 amino acids: CASSLRTSGSGTGELFF. The CDR3 coding sequence is TGCGCCAGCAGCTTGAGGACTAGCGGGAGCGGTACCGGGGAGCTGTTTTTT.

The CDR3 bases are TGCGCCAGCAGCCAAGGACACAATAGCAATCAGCCCCAGCATTTT. Translation gives CASSQGHNSNQPQHF. The chain combines TRBV4-1 with TRBJ1-5; D is unclear. The CDR3 has 15 residues. CDR1 MGHRA and CDR2 YSYEKL come from the germline V gene. Trimming removed 1 base at V and 0 bases at J, with 7 bases between.